This T cell receptor (beta chain) was found in a study of beta chain features in type 1 diabetes. Study summary: Age and gender were similar between patients and healthy donors, as were cell yields.

With regard to this clone: The target antigen is unknown. This specimen includes other DNA sequences encoding the same CDR3.

CDR1 is SGHAT, CDR2 FQNNGV, per germline. With V trimmed by 4 bases and J by 3 bases, 3 bases remained unmatched. This CDR3 spans 14 amino acids. Study outcomes and limitations: Shortening of TCRB CDR3s, moderate but significant, appeared in all four CD4+ subsets of Type 1 diabetes patients.

Every isolated RNA sample was fully reverse transcribed, so sequencing captured expressed TCRB transcripts. Mean read depth for naive, central memory and regulatory T cell samples was about 3.6 million reads. Some clones are missing from TCRdb's copy, which holds only in-frame ones; the method was immunoSEQ multiplex PCR. The profile shows some 360,000 clones, about 10% of them singletons. The TCR originated in a man younger than 40 with type 1 diabetes. Material for sequencing was central memory CD4+ T cells from blood. J is TRBJ2-7 and V is TRBV11-2, with 10 bases that match TRBD1. The CDR3 coding sequence is TGTGCCAGCAGCTCTTGGGACAGGGGCTACGAGCAGTACTTC. It is translated as CASSSWDRGYEQYF.